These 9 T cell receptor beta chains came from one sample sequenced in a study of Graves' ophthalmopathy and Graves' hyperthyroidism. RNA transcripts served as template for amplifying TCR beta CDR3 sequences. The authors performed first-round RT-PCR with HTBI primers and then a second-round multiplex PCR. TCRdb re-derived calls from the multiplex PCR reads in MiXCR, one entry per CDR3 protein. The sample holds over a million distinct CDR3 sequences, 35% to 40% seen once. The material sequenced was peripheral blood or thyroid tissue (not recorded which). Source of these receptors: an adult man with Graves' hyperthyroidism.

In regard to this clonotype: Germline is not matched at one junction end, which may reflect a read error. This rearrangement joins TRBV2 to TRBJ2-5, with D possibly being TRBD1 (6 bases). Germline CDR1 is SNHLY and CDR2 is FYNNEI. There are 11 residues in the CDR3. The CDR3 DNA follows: TGCGCCAGCAGGGGTTCAGGGACCCAGTACTTC. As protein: CASRGSGTQYF.

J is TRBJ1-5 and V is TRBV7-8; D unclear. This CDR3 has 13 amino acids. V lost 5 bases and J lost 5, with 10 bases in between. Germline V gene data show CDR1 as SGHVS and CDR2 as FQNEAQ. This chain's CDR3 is CASSRRFDQPQHF. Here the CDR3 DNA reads TGTGCCAGCAGCCGGCGATTCGATCAGCCCCAGCATTTT.

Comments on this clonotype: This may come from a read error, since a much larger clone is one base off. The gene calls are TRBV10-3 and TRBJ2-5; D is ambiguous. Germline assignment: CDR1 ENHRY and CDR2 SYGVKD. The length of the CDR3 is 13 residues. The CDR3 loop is CASRSSSQESQYF. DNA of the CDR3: TGTGCCAGCCGAAGCTCATCCCAAGAGTCCCAGTACTTC.

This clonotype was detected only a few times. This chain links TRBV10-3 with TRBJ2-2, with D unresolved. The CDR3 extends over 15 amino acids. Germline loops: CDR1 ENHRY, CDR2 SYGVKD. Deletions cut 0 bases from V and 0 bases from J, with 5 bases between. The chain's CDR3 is CAISESSSNTGELFF. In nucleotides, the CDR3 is TGTGCCATCAGTGAGTCCAGTTCGAACACCGGGGAGCTGTTTTTT.

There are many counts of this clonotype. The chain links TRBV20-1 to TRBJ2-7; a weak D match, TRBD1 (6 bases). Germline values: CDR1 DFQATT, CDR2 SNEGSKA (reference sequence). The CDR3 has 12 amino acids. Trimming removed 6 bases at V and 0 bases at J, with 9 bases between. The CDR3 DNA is TGCAGTGCCGGACAGAGCTCCTACGAGCAGTACTTC. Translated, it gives CSAGQSSYEQYF.

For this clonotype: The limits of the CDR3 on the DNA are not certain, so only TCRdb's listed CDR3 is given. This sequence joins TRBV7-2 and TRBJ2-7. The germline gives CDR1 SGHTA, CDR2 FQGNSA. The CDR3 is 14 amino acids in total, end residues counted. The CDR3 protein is CASSTSDGAYEQYF.

For the CDR3, the DNA is TGTGCCAGCAGGTCTGGGACAGGGGGCCTATCGAACACTGAAGCTTTCTTT. As protein: CASRSGTGGLSNTEAFF. The rearrangement uses TRBV7-8 and TRBJ1-1, with 12 bases identical to TRBD1. Germline V gene sequence: CDR1 SGHVS, CDR2 FQNEAQ. V gave up 6 bases and J gave up 1 base; unmatched junction bases: 9. The CDR3 length is 17 residues. The full variable domain, rest sourced from reference TRBV7-8 and TRBJ1-1, is GAGVSQSPRYKVAKRGQDVALRCDPISGHVSLFWYQQALGQGPEFLTYFQNEAQLDKSGLPSDRFFAERPEGSVSTLKIQRTQQEDSAVYLCASRSGTGGLSNTEAFFGQGTRLTVV.

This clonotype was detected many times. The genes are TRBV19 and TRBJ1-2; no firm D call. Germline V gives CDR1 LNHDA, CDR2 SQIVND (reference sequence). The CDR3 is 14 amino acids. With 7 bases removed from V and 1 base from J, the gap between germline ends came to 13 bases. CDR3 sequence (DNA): TGTGCCAGTACTCAGCCCGCTATTAACTATGGCTACACCTTC. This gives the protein CASTQPAINYGYTF.

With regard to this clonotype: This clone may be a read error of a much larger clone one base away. CDR3 DNA: TGTGCCAGCAGCTTACACCCACGGGGGGAGACCCATTACTTC. Its translation is CASSLHPRGETHYF. The chain has TRBV11-2 and TRBJ2-5; 7 nucleotides agree with TRBD2. CDR3 length: 14 residues. The V gene's germline CDR1 is SGHAT and CDR2 FQNNGV.